This TCR beta chain was captured by sequencing in a study of shared clonotypes between healthy human individuals. The wider study: Per donor, CD8 memory used one plate, CD8 naive used two, CD4 memory used three and CD4 naive used three.

V was pared by 5 bases and J by 7 bases, with 9 bases of the junction left unmatched. Germline loops: CDR1 SGHNT, CDR2 YENEEA. This CDR3 is built from 15 residues. For this clone: Its target is not known.

General study points: Researchers sampled blood only, noting tissue repertoires likely differ.

The study drew all its donors from Caucasian adults living in Nashville, Tennessee. Each subset's genomic DNA was split evenly across several immunoSEQ plates. Using immunoSEQ multiplex PCR, the repertoire was profiled, and TCRdb retains in-frame clones only, with some absent. Here the sample spans around 1,100,000 clones, approximately 80% being singletons. This receptor was obtained from a man aged 18 to 30 in good health. Some clones in this sample may be carry-over from other donors' samples. The chain is built from TRBV11-3 and TRBJ2-2; 8 nucleotides agree with TRBD2. Sequencing used memory CD4+ T cells from PBMCs. Subset here: CD45RA-negative fraction. The CDR3 loop reads CASSPGGTRDGELFF. The CDR3 DNA reads as TGTGCCAGCAGCCCCGGAGGGACTAGAGACGGGGAGCTGTTTTTT. The complete variable domain, with remaining parts taken from reference TRBV11-3 and TRBJ2-2, reads EAGVVQSPRYKIIEKKQPVAFWCNPISGHNTLYWYLQNLGQGPELLIRYENEEAVDDSQLPKDRFSAERLKGVDSTLKIQPAELGDSAVYLCASSPGGTRDGELFFGEGSRLTVL.